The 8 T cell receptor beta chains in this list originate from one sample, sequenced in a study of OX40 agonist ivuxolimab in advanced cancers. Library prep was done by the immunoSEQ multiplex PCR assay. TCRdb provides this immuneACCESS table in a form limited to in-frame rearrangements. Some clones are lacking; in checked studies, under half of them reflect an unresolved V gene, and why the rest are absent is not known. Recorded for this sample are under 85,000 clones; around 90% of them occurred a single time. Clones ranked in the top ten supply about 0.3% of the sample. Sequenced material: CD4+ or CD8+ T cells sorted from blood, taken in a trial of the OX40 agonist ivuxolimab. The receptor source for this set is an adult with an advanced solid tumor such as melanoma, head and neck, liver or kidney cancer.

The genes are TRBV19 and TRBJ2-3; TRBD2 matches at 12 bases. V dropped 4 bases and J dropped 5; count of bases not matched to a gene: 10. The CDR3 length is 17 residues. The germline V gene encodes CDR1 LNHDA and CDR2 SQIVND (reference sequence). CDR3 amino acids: CASSKNRLAGAQDTQYF. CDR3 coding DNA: TGTGCCAGTAGTAAAAACCGACTAGCGGGAGCCCAAGATACGCAGTATTTT.

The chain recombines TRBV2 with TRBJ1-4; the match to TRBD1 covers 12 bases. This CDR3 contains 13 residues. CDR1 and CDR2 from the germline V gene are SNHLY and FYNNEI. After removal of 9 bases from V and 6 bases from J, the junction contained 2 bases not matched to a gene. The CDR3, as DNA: TGTGCCAGGGGGACAGGGGGCGATGAAAAACTGTTTTTT. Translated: CARGTGGDEKLFF. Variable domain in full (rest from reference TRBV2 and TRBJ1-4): EPEVTQTPSHQVTQMGQEVILRCVPISNHLYFYWYRQILGQKVEFLVSFYNNEISEKSEIFDDQFSVERPDGSNFTLKIRSTKLEDSAMYFCARGTGGDEKLFFGSGTQLSVL.

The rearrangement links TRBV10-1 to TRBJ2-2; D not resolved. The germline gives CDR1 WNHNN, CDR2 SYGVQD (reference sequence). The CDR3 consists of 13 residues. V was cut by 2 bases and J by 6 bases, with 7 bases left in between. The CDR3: CASSEISSGELFF. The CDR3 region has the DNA TGCGCCAGCAGTGAGATTTCTTCCGGGGAGCTGTTTTTT.

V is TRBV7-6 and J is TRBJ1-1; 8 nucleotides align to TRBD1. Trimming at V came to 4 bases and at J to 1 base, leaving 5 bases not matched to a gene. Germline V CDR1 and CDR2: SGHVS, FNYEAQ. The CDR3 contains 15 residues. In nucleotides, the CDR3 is TGTGCCAGCAGCTACCGACAGGGGAAGAACACTGAAGCTTTCTTT. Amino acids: CASSYRQGKNTEAFF.

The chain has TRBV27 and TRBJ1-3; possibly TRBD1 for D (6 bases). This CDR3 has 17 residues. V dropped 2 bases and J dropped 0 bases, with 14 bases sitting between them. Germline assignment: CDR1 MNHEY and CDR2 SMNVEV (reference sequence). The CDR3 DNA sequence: TGTGCCAGCAGTTTAAGAGGACAGCCTGACTCTGGAAACACCATATATTTT. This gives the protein CASSLRGQPDSGNTIYF.

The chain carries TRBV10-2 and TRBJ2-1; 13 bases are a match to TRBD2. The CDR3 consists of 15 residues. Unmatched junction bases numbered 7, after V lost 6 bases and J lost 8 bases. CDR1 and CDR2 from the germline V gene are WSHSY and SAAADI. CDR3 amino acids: CASSAGLAGRDEQFF. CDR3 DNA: TGCGCCAGCAGCGCGGGACTAGCGGGGCGCGATGAGCAGTTCTTC.

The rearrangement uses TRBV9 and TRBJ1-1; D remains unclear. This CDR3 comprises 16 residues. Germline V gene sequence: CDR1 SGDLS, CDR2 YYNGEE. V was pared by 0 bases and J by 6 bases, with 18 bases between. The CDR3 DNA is TGTGCCAGCAGCGTAGTATTGAGTACCAGTCCCCCTGAAGCTTTCTTT. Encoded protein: CASSVVLSTSPPEAFF.

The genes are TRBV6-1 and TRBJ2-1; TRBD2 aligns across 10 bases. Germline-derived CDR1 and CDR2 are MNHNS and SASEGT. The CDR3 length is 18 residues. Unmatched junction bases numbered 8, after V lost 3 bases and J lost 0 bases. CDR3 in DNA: TGTGCCAGCAGTGATTGGGCTAGCGGGAGTCCCTCCTACAATGAGCAGTTCTTC. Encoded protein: CASSDWASGSPSYNEQFF.